The 19 T cell receptor beta chains below come from one sample, sequenced in a study of cytomegalovirus exposure and HLA in healthy donors. The PCR ran on 60 Vbeta and 13 Jbeta primers. Assay used: immunoSEQ multiplex PCR; TCRdb lists only in-frame clones, some missing. Its clone listing holds some 150,000 clones. Sample: PBMCs. These receptors all stem from a young woman in good health and CMV-seropositive.

V and J are TRBV10-3 and TRBJ1-1; possible D gene TRBD1, 5 bases. Trimming removed 11 bases at V and 5 bases at J, with 21 bases between. Germline CDR1 and CDR2: ENHRY and SYGVKD. The CDR3 runs to 14 residues. The chain's CDR3 is CAVTVGGVETEAFF. CDR3 nucleotides: TGTGCCGTTACCGTGGGAGGGGTGGAAACTGAAGCTTTCTTT.

The chain employs TRBV4-2 and TRBJ2-2; 7 positions agree with TRBD1. From germline, CDR1 is LGHNA and CDR2 YNFKEQ. V lost 7 bases and J lost 7; bases outside the gene matches: 18. The CDR3 covers 17 residues. The CDR3 DNA follows: TGTGCCAGCAACCTAAGGGAACGACAGGGATCAGGCGGGGAGCTGTTTTTT. Translation gives CASNLRERQGSGGELFF.

V usage is TRBV5-1 and J usage is TRBJ2-5, with TRBD2 matching 7 bases. This CDR3 spans 15 amino acids. The V segment lost 4 bases and the J segment 5 bases; nucleotides outside the gene matches: 11. CDR1 is SGHRS, CDR2 YFSETQ, per germline. CDR3 protein: CASSLNQRGLETQYF. In DNA form, the CDR3 reads TGCGCCAGCAGCCTTAATCAGCGGGGTCTCGAGACCCAGTACTTC. Together with reference TRBV5-1 and TRBJ2-5, the CDR3 gives the full variable domain: KAGVTQTPRYLIKTRGQQVTLSCSPISGHRSVSWYQQTPGQGLQFLFEYFSETQRNKGNFPGRFSGRQFSNSRSEMNVSTLELGDSALYLCASSLNQRGLETQYFGPGTRLLVL.

The chain employs TRBV7-7 and TRBJ2-3; 13 bases are a match to TRBD2. This CDR3 is built from 16 residues. In germline, CDR1 is SSHAT, CDR2 FNYEAQ (reference sequence). The trim removed 5 bases at V and 0 bases at J, leaving 2 bases unmatched. In DNA form, the CDR3 reads TGTGCCAGCAGCCCGGGACTAGCGGGAAGCACAGATACGCAGTATTTT. This translates into CASSPGLAGSTDTQYF.

The V and J genes are TRBV7-8 and TRBJ2-3; perhaps TRBD2 as D (6 bases). Trimming left V 2 bases short and J 11 bases short, with 11 bases between. The CDR3 runs 12 residues. The V gene's germline CDR1 is SGHVS and CDR2 FQNEAQ. As DNA, the CDR3 is TGTGCCAGCAGCTTAAGCGGAGCGGGGCAGTATTTT. Translation gives CASSLSGAGQYF.

V is TRBV15 and J is TRBJ2-7, with TRBD2 identical over 10 bases. The CDR3 sequence is 15 residues long. V was clipped by 3 bases and J by 2 bases; unmatched bases: 4. CDR1 LNHNV and CDR2 YYDKDF come from the germline V gene (reference sequence). CDR3 sequence: CATSRTLAGAYEQYF. The CDR3 bases are TGTGCCACCAGCAGGACTCTAGCGGGAGCCTACGAGCAGTACTTC.

The J gene is TRBJ1-1, the V gene TRBV7-3; 9 positions match TRBD1. The CDR3 contains 15 residues. Germline values: CDR1 SGHTA, CDR2 FQGTGA. V gave up 2 bases and J gave up 1 base; unmatched junction bases: 2. In DNA, the CDR3 is TGTGCCAGCAGCTTATCGGGACAGGGGAACACTGAAGCTTTCTTT. Residues: CASSLSGQGNTEAFF.

As DNA, the CDR3 is TGTGCCAGCAGTGAACTAAGGGGGGGAGGCTACACCTTC. It translates to CASSELRGGGYTF. The rearrangement links TRBV6-1 to TRBJ1-2, with TRBD1 as a possible D gene (6 bases). V gave up 2 bases and J gave up 8 bases, with 12 bases separating them. The CDR3 has 13 amino acids. The germline V gene encodes CDR1 MNHNS and CDR2 SASEGT.

This chain uses TRBV11-2 with TRBJ1-2; 9 nucleotides match TRBD1. There are 13 residues in the CDR3. With V trimmed by 5 bases and J by 6 bases, 4 bases remained unmatched. The germline V gene has CDR1 SGHAT and CDR2 FQNNGV. The DNA of the CDR3 is TGTGCCAGCAGCCTACAGGGGGCTGATGGCTACACCTTC. Encoded protein: CASSLQGADGYTF.

The chain joins TRBV14 to TRBJ2-5, with 9 positions matching TRBD1. The V gene's germline CDR1 is SGHDN and CDR2 FVKESK. Unmatched junction bases numbered 15, after V lost 3 bases and J lost 7 bases. The CDR3 length is 17 residues. The CDR3 loop reads CASSHVQGAGLPRTQYF. DNA for the CDR3: TGTGCCAGCAGCCATGTACAGGGGGCCGGCCTCCCCAGGACCCAGTACTTC.

This chain uses TRBV6-5 with TRBJ1-4, with TRBD1 identical over 8 bases. CDR3 length: 15 residues. Germline V gene sequence: CDR1 MNHEY, CDR2 SVGAGI. V dropped 6 bases and J dropped 7; count of bases not matched to a gene: 10. CDR3 amino acids: CASRDAGGGGEKLFF. CDR3 in DNA: TGTGCCAGCAGAGACGCAGGGGGCGGGGGTGAAAAACTGTTTTTT.

The V gene is TRBV13, the J gene TRBJ2-7, with D perhaps matching TRBD1 (5 bases). This CDR3 comprises 15 residues. The germline gives CDR1 PRHDT, CDR2 FYEKMQ (reference sequence). V shed 3 bases and J shed 7 bases, with 19 bases lying between them. The DNA for the CDR3 is TGTGCCAGCAGCTTCTTTTCAGGGCTTTCTGGTGAGCAGTACTTC. This codes for CASSFFSGLSGEQYF.

This chain joins TRBV25-1 and TRBJ2-2, with 9 bases that match TRBD1. This CDR3 contains 17 residues. The V gene end was trimmed by 1 base and the J gene end by 6 bases; junction bases not matched to a gene: 9. The germline CDR1 and CDR2 sequences are MGHDK and SYGVNS. The CDR3 reads CASSEWGQGRRAGELFF. In DNA form, the CDR3 reads TGTGCCAGCAGTGAATGGGGACAGGGTCGACGTGCCGGGGAGCTGTTTTTT. The full variable domain, with the rest looked up from reference TRBV25-1 and TRBJ2-2, is EADIYQTPRYLVIGTGKKITLECSQTMGHDKMYWYQQDPGMELHLIHYSYGVNSTEKGDLSSESTVSRIRTEHFPLTLESARPSHTSQYLCASSEWGQGRRAGELFFGEGSRLTVL.

The rearrangement uses TRBV5-4 and TRBJ2-5; 8 bases map to TRBD2. V was pared by 4 bases and J by 5 bases, with 10 bases of the junction left unmatched. Germline CDR1 and CDR2: SGHNT and YYREEE (reference sequence). CDR3 length equals 15 residues. The CDR3 loop reads CASSGAGLGRETQYF. CDR3 in DNA: TGTGCCAGCAGCGGAGCGGGACTAGGTCGTGAGACCCAGTACTTC.

This chain connects TRBV7-9 to TRBJ2-3; no clear D gene. This CDR3 spans 14 amino acids. Germline CDR1 reads SEHNR; CDR2 reads FQNEAQ (reference sequence). The V end lost 5 bases, the J end lost 0 bases, and 9 bases lay between the germline ends. The CDR3 nucleotides are TGTGCCAGCAGCCCGCGGCCTAGCACAGATACGCAGTATTTT. The encoded protein is CASSPRPSTDTQYF.

V is TRBV2 and J is TRBJ1-1, with 8 bases lining up with TRBD1. V lost 0 bases to trimming and J lost 8 bases; unmatched junction nucleotides: 14. Per the germline V gene, CDR1 is SNHLY and CDR2 is FYNNEI. This CDR3 is 17 amino acids long. The CDR3 DNA follows: TGTGCCAGCAGTGAAGCGACGACAGGGGATGGCATGGTCGAAGCTTTCTTT. It encodes CASSEATTGDGMVEAFF. Supplemented by reference TRBV2 and TRBJ1-1, the full variable domain reads EPEVTQTPSHQVTQMGQEVILRCVPISNHLYFYWYRQILGQKVEFLVSFYNNEISEKSEIFDDQFSVERPDGSNFTLKIRSTKLEDSAMYFCASSEATTGDGMVEAFFGQGTRLTVV.

The chain uses TRBV5-4 and TRBJ2-1, with TRBD2 matching over 14 bases. The trim removed 3 bases at V and 2 bases at J, leaving 4 bases unmatched. Germline CDR1 SGHNT, CDR2 YYREEE (reference sequence). The CDR3 has 17 amino acids. CDR3 sequence reads: CASSSGLAGEAYNEQFF. DNA of the CDR3: TGTGCCAGCAGCTCGGGACTAGCGGGAGAAGCCTACAATGAGCAGTTCTTC.

The chain links TRBV7-2 to TRBJ2-4, with 12 nucleotides matching TRBD2. The V gene end was trimmed by 5 bases and the J gene end by 9 bases; junction bases not matched to a gene: 5. Looked up from germline, CDR1 is SGHTA and CDR2 is FQGNSA. The CDR3 has 14 residues. The CDR3 is CASSLLAGGGIQYF. In nucleotides, the CDR3 is TGTGCCAGCAGCCTGCTAGCGGGGGGGGGCATTCAGTACTTC.

The chain combines TRBV11-1 with TRBJ1-6; D is unresolved. CDR3 size: 14 residues. Between the trimmed V and J ends, which lost 8 bases and 5 bases, there was a span of 13 bases. The germline CDR1 and CDR2 sequences are SGHAT and FQDESV (reference sequence). The CDR3 loop reads CASADGLDNSPLHF. As DNA, the CDR3 is TGTGCCAGCGCCGATGGGCTTGATAATTCACCCCTCCACTTT.